The 22 T cell receptor beta chains below come from one sample, sequenced in a study of T cells in women clearing cervical HPV infection. Profiled with immunoSEQ multiplex PCR; TCRdb holds only in-frame clones, not every one. The sample features around 33,000 clones, with 3.5% in its top ten. Sequencing used blood buffy coat. These receptors were taken from a woman between 18 and 75 years old with a cervical HPV16 infection that either progressed to CIN3+ or cleared (not recorded which).

As regards this clone: The sequence runs out 3 residues before the end of the CDR3; the remainder is reconstructed from the germline J gene. The chain links TRBV6-1 to TRBJ2-3; D unclear. There are 15 residues in the CDR3. CDR1 is MNHNS and CDR2 is SASEGT in the germline V gene. CDR3 sequence reads: CASSDTGRRQETQYF. The part of the CDR3 DNA that was read is TGTGCCAGCAGTGACACTGGAAGACGACAAGAGACG.

CDR3 DNA (partial): TGTGCCAGCACTGGACTAGCGGGAGGGTACAATGAG. Its protein product is CASTGLAGGYNE. The whole CDR3 sequence reads CASTGLAGGYNEQFF. The V and J genes are TRBV2 and TRBJ2-1, with 15 bases matching TRBD2. The CDR3 is cut off 3 residues early in the read; its end comes from the germline J gene. The germline CDR1 and CDR2 sequences are SNHLY and FYNNEI. Unmatched junction bases numbered 2, after V lost 7 bases and J lost 4 bases. This CDR3 is built from 15 residues.

The CDR3 loop is CASMDPQGEANEKLFF. Incomplete CDR3 DNA: TGTGCCAGTATGGATCCACAGGGGGAGGCTAATGAAAAA. The chain combines TRBV19 with TRBJ1-4, with TRBD1 matching over 8 bases. Read sequence stops 3 residues before the CDR3 end, and the germline J gene provides the missing end. Unmatched junction bases numbered 10, after V lost 7 bases and J lost 3 bases. CDR1 and CDR2 (germline): LNHDA, SQIVND (reference sequence). The CDR3 is 16 residues long.

Regarding this clone: The CDR3 end lies 3 residues beyond the end of the read and is filled in from the germline J gene. This chain links TRBV7-3 with TRBJ2-5; weak D call: TRBD2 (6 bases). Germline CDR1 is SGHTA and CDR2 is FQGTGA. V lost 2 bases and J 4 bases, leaving 11 bases between the germline ends. This CDR3 spans 14 amino acids. CDR3 DNA, as far as it was read: TGTGCCAGCAGCTTACATAGCGGATCAGAGACC. Residues: CASSLHSGSET. From start to end, the CDR3 is CASSLHSGSETQYF. Drawing the rest from reference TRBV7-3 and TRBJ2-5, the complete variable domain is GAGVSQTPSNKVTEKGKYVELRCDPISGHTALYWYRQSLGQGPEFLIYFQGTGAADDSGLPNDRFFAVRPEGSVSTLKIQRTERGDSAVYLCASSLHSGSETQYFGPGTRLLVL.

On this clone: The CDR3 end falls 3 residues outside the read, so it is completed with the germline J gene. The rearrangement joins TRBV20-1 to TRBJ2-3, with a tentative D call TRBD2 (6 bases). From germline, CDR1 is DFQATT and CDR2 SNEGSKA (reference sequence). The V end lost 0 bases, the J end lost 2 bases, and 12 bases lay between the germline ends. The CDR3 spans 15 residues. CDR3 loop: CSARDPGTSTDTQYF. CDR3 bases read: TGCAGTGCTAGAGATCCTGGGACTTCCACAGATACG.

CDR3 sequence reads: CASKGFEVYAFF. The CDR3 bases that were read are TGCGCCAGCAAGGGTTTCGAGGTATAT. This rearrangement joins TRBV5-1 to TRBJ1-1; D call uncertain. The read terminates 3 residues ahead of where the CDR3 ends, so the germline J gene completes it. The CDR3 contains 12 residues. Germline CDR1 is SGHRS and CDR2 is YFSETQ.

For this clone: The read ends 3 residues before the CDR3 terminus; that terminus is restored from the germline J gene. The V and J genes are TRBV29-1 and TRBJ2-3; 10 nucleotides line up with TRBD2. CDR3 size: 12 residues. Germline V gene data show CDR1 as SQVTM and CDR2 as ANQGSEA. The DNA read from the CDR3 is TGCAGCGTCCTAGCGGGAGATGAGACG. As protein: CSVLAGDET. The full-length CDR3 reads as CSVLAGDETQYF.

Concerning this clone itself: Sequencing ends 3 residues short of the CDR3 end; the germline J gene provides the rest. V gene TRBV11-2 combines with J gene TRBJ2-1, with D hard to call. This CDR3 is built from 13 residues. Trimming left V 2 bases short and J 5 bases short, with 7 bases between. Per germline, CDR1 SGHAT and CDR2 FQNNGV. CDR3 DNA, as far as it was read: TGTGCCAGCAGCTTAAACCGGGACAATGAG. Protein product: CASSLNRDNE. The whole CDR3 reads CASSLNRDNEQFF.

Details on this clone: The DNA ends 3 residues before the CDR3 does, and the rest of the CDR3 is filled in from the germline J gene. The chain recombines TRBV28 with TRBJ1-2, with 7 bases matching TRBD1. CDR1 is MDHEN, CDR2 SYDVKM, per germline. J was trimmed by 3 bases and V by 7 bases; bases with no gene match: 5. The CDR3 covers 13 residues. CDR3 amino acids: CASTQGEDYGYTF. The sequenced CDR3 bases are TGTGCCAGCACCCAGGGGGAGGACTATGGC.

Comment on this clone: The read ends 3 residues shy of where the CDR3 ends; the end is completed using the germline J gene. V gene TRBV20-1 combines with J gene TRBJ2-7, with 9 bases that match TRBD2. The ends lost 0 bases at V and 5 bases at J; junction bases unmatched: 8. Germline CDR1 is DFQATT and CDR2 is SNEGSKA (reference sequence). The CDR3 consists of 15 residues. CDR3 loop: CSAREPLAGRDEQYF. Incomplete CDR3 DNA: TGCAGTGCTAGAGAGCCTCTAGCGGGACGCGACGAG.

A remark on this clone: The read stops 3 residues short of the end of the CDR3; the missing end is completed from the germline J gene. This sequence joins TRBV27 and TRBJ2-3; the D is unclear. Germline CDR1 is MNHEY and CDR2 is SMNVEV (reference sequence). The CDR3 has 15 residues. Trimming pared 3 bases from V and 1 base from J, leaving 11 bases between. The CDR3 sequence is CASSFSYAGTDTQYF. The sequenced CDR3 bases are TGTGCCAGCAGTTTTTCGTACGCAGGCACAGATACG.

Note on this clone: The read ends 3 residues early relative to the CDR3; the germline J gene fills the gap. V gene TRBV30 combines with J gene TRBJ2-2, with D perhaps TRBD2 (5 bases). CDR1 and CDR2 (germline): GTSNPN, SVGIG (reference sequence). Trimming removed 0 bases at V and 1 base at J, with 15 bases between. The CDR3 covers 17 residues. Partial CDR3 DNA: TGTGCCTGGAGTGTACCCACCCCAAGCGGGAACACCGGGGAG. Its protein is CAWSVPTPSGNTGE. The entire CDR3 reads CAWSVPTPSGNTGELFF.

In regard to this clone: The read ends 3 residues before the CDR3 terminus; that terminus is restored from the germline J gene. The same CDR3 arises from other DNA sequences in this sample as well. This chain connects TRBV30 to TRBJ1-2; D is perhaps TRBD1 (6 bases). Germline lookup yields CDR1 GTSNPN and CDR2 SVGIG (reference sequence). There are 14 residues in the CDR3. V shed 4 bases and J shed 4 bases, with 16 bases lying between them. CDR3 in amino acids: CAWNRQGPGYGYTF. CDR3 bases read: TGTGCCTGGAACCGCCAGGGGCCTGGCTATGGC.

With regard to this clone: The DNA ends 3 residues before the CDR3 does, and the rest of the CDR3 is filled in from the germline J gene. The V and J genes are TRBV5-4 and TRBJ2-4; TRBD1 agrees at 9 bases. CDR3 length: 15 amino acids. Germline trimming cut 3 bases from V and 3 bases from J; bases unmatched to any gene: 4. The V gene's germline CDR1 is SGHNT and CDR2 YYREEE (reference sequence). CDR3 bases read: TGTGCCAGCAGCTCGGCGACAGGGGGCAAAAACATT. It codes for CASSSATGGKNI. The full-length CDR3 reads as CASSSATGGKNIQYF. The full variable domain, with the rest looked up from reference TRBV5-4 and TRBJ2-4, is ETGVTQSPTHLIKTRGQQVTLRCSSQSGHNTVSWYQQALGQGPQFIFQYYREEENGRGNFPPRFSGLQFPNYSSELNVNALELDDSALYLCASSSATGGKNIQYFGAGTRLSVL.

In regard to this clone: The read finishes 3 residues shy of the CDR3 end, and the germline J gene is used to complete it. The sample carries other DNA sequences with the same CDR3. V gene TRBV4-2 combines with J gene TRBJ2-5; 13 bases align to TRBD2. The V segment lost 4 bases and the J segment 1 base; nucleotides outside the gene matches: 18. This CDR3 has 21 residues. In germline, CDR1 is LGHNA, CDR2 YNFKEQ. The sequenced CDR3 bases are TGTGCCAGCAGCCGAATGACACCTAGGACTAGCGGGAGTTTTGTCCAAGAGACC. Translation: CASSRMTPRTSGSFVQET. The whole CDR3 is CASSRMTPRTSGSFVQETQYF.

A word on this clone: The observed sequence ends 3 residues before the CDR3 terminus, with the missing tail filled in from the germline J gene. This chain joins TRBV2 and TRBJ2-6; D might be TRBD1 (6 bases). V was trimmed by 4 bases and J by 0 bases, leaving 13 bases between them. This CDR3 has 17 amino acids. Germline V gene lookup returns CDR1 SNHLY and CDR2 FYNNEI. The CDR3 sequence is CASSAGPGDSGANVLTF. CDR3 DNA, as far as it was read: TGTGCCAGCAGTGCAGGCCCAGGGGACTCTGGGGCCAACGTC.

A note on this clone: From the germline J gene comes the end of the CDR3, since the read stops 3 residues before it. The chain uses TRBV2 and TRBJ2-1, with a tentative D call TRBD1 (5 bases). The CDR3 runs 13 residues. Germline V gene sequence: CDR1 SNHLY, CDR2 FYNNEI. V lost 7 bases to trimming and J lost 0 bases, with 7 bases between them. CDR3 DNA, as far as it was read: TGTGCCAGCATAAGGGGCTCCTACAATGAG. Amino acid sequence: CASIRGSYNE. The complete CDR3 sequence is CASIRGSYNEQFF.

Details on this clone: The sequenced fragment ends 3 residues before the CDR3 boundary, so the rest is inferred from the germline J gene. The chain carries TRBV7-3 and TRBJ2-1, with 9 bases aligning to TRBD1. CDR1 and CDR2 (germline): SGHTA, FQGTGA. Germline trimming cut 2 bases from V and 6 bases from J; bases unmatched to any gene: 8. The CDR3 is made up of 16 amino acids. Partial CDR3 DNA: TGTGCCAGCAGCTTAGCCGGGACAGGGTGGAGCAATGAG. This translates into CASSLAGTGWSNE. The entire CDR3 protein reads CASSLAGTGWSNEQFF.

In terms of frequency, this clone is medium-sized. The CDR3 DNA, read in part, is TGTGCCAGCAGCCCCAGGGGTTCCTACGAG. Residues: CASSPRGSYE. The whole CDR3 is CASSPRGSYEQYF. The chain couples TRBV14 to TRBJ2-7, with D possibly matching TRBD1 (6 bases). The CDR3 is cut off 3 residues early in the read; its end comes from the germline J gene. V lost 4 bases and J lost 1, with 8 bases in between. CDR1 SGHDN and CDR2 FVKESK come from the germline V gene. The CDR3 contains 13 residues.

Concerning this clone: The CDR3 end lies 3 residues beyond the end of the read and is filled in from the germline J gene. J is TRBJ1-6 and V is TRBV7-2, with 8 positions matching TRBD1. V shed 3 bases and J 12 bases; nucleotides not matched to a gene: 7. Germline CDR1 is SGHTA and CDR2 is FQGNSA. This CDR3 contains 14 residues. Partial CDR3 DNA: TGTGCCAGCAGCTTTCAGGGGGCCATGGGACCC. It codes for CASSFQGAMGP. The full-length CDR3 reads as CASSFQGAMGPLHF.

Regarding this clone: Read sequence stops 3 residues before the CDR3 end, and the germline J gene provides the missing end. This chain links TRBV5-1 with TRBJ2-7; D is possibly TRBD1 (6 bases). The CDR3 is 14 amino acids. The V end lost 0 bases, the J end lost 2 bases, and 9 bases lay between the germline ends. CDR1 and CDR2 from the germline V gene are SGHRS and YFSETQ. The CDR3 protein is CASSLEQGTYEQYF. CDR3 DNA (partial): TGCGCCAGCAGCTTGGAACAGGGCACCTACGAG.

About this clone itself: The read terminates 3 residues before the CDR3 end, so the remaining end is supplied by the germline J gene. The gene calls are TRBV9 and TRBJ2-1; 10 bases are shared with TRBD2. This CDR3 is 16 amino acids long. V was clipped by 0 bases and J by 6 bases; unmatched bases: 6. Germline V gene data show CDR1 as SGDLS and CDR2 as YYNGEE. The CDR3 loop reads CASSVAALAGANEQFF. The CDR3 DNA, read in part, is TGTGCCAGCAGCGTAGCTGCGCTAGCGGGAGCCAATGAG.